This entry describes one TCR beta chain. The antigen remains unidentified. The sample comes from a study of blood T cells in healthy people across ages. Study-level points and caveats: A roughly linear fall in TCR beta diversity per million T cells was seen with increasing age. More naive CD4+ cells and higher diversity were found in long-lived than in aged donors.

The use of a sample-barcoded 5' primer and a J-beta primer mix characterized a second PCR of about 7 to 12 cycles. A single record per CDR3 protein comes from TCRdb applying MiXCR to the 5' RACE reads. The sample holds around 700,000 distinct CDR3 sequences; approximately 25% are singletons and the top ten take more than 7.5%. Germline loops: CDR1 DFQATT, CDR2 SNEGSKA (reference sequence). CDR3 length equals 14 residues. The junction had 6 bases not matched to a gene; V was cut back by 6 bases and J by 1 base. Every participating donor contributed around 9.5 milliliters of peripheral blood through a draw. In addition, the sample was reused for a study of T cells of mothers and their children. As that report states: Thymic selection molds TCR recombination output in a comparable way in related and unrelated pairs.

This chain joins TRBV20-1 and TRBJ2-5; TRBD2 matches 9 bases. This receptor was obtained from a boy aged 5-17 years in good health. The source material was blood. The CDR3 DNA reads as TGCAGTGCGCCGACTAGCGGAACCCAAGAGACCCAGTACTTC. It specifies CSAPTSGTQETQYF.